The sequence of this T cell receptor (beta chain) was determined in a study of T-cell memory formation after mild COVID-19. Barcoded TCR alpha and TCR beta cDNA libraries with UMIs came from 5'RACE using constant-segment primers. TCRdb processed the 5' RACE reads anew with MiXCR; each CDR3 protein has one entry. This sample has 500,000 to 550,000 distinct CDR3 sequences, with around 21% found just once. Sequenced input: PBMCs or a T cell subset sorted from them (not recorded which). The receptor comes from an adult woman who had mild COVID-19 (a few samples of this study predate the infection). Cell type and time point are not known.

Here the CDR3 reads CASSIRIDSYNEQFF. The CDR3 DNA reads as TGTGCCAGCAGTATACGGATTGATTCGTACAATGAGCAGTTCTTC. This chain joins TRBV6-2 or TRBV6-3 and TRBJ2-1; unclear D gene. CDR1 and CDR2 (germline): MNHEY, SVGEGT. The length of the CDR3 is 15 residues. The V gene lost 5 bases and the J gene lost 4 bases, with 15 bases spanning the gap.